This T cell receptor (beta chain) was found in a study of blood T cell repertoires in COVID-19. As for the study in general: Some COVID-19 samples were acute and others convalescent; all came from the United States, Italy and Spain. Sources were T cells, B-cell-depleted T cells, or PBMCs; the material itself was cDNA or gDNA.

CDR3 length: 13 amino acids. V lost 10 bases to trimming and J lost 6 bases; unmatched junction nucleotides: 12. Germline CDR1 and CDR2: SNHLY and FYNNEI. In the original processing: Scientists estimated how many nucleated cells there were by amplifying reference gene primers. Sequencing was performed with immunoSEQ multiplex PCR; in TCRdb, only in-frame clones are kept and a portion is missing. That table supplies the V and J calls and clone size; D and trimming were determined from the DNA. The data contain roughly 350,000 clones, roughly 85% of them singletons. This clone has more than one count but fewer than ten.

The sequence was obtained from a woman aged 18-30 years with acute or convalescent COVID-19. Sequencing was done on a sample of peripheral blood. The V and J genes are TRBV2 and TRBJ2-7; 7 bases map to TRBD2. The CDR3 spells CAITGAGLGEQYF. The CDR3 bases are TGTGCCATCACGGGAGCGGGGCTCGGCGAGCAGTACTTC.